What follows are 26 T cell receptor beta chains derived from one specimen sequenced in a study of OX40 agonist ivuxolimab in advanced cancers. The protocol was immunoSEQ multiplex PCR, while the TCRdb copy is restricted to in-frame clones and leaves out a portion. This sample carries tens of thousands of clones, 89% of them seen once, and the ten largest clones take 12%. The sample was CD4+ or CD8+ T cells sorted from blood, taken in a trial of the OX40 agonist ivuxolimab. Receptor source: an adult with an advanced solid tumor such as melanoma, head and neck, liver or kidney cancer.

This sequence joins TRBV28 and TRBJ2-5; 9 nucleotides match TRBD1. The CDR3 contains 14 residues. The junction had 4 bases not matched to a gene; V was cut back by 4 bases and J by 4 bases. Germline V gives CDR1 MDHEN, CDR2 SYDVKM. The CDR3 sequence is CASSSRTGVETQYF. Here the CDR3 DNA reads TGTGCCAGCAGTTCTCGGACAGGGGTAGAGACCCAGTACTTC. Variable domain in full (rest from reference TRBV28 and TRBJ2-5): DVKVTQSSRYLVKRTGEKVFLECVQDMDHENMFWYRQDPGLGLRLIYFSYDVKMKEKGDIPEGYSVSREKKERFSLILESASTNQTSMYLCASSSRTGVETQYFGPGTRLLVL.

This clone was observed a single time. The V gene is TRBV14, the J gene TRBJ2-7, with D possibly matching TRBD1 (6 bases). Germline loops: CDR1 SGHDN, CDR2 FVKESK. V lost 2 bases and J 2 bases, leaving 10 bases between the germline ends. The CDR3 is made up of 14 amino acids. The CDR3 loop is CASSQLAGAYEQYF. CDR3 coding DNA: TGTGCCAGCAGCCAATTAGCAGGGGCCTACGAGCAGTACTTC.

This chain joins TRBV27 and TRBJ1-4; maybe TRBD1 (5 bases). The CDR3 is made up of 15 amino acids. Between the trimmed V and J ends, which lost 4 bases and 5 bases, there was a span of 14 bases. Germline V gene lookup returns CDR1 MNHEY and CDR2 SMNVEV (reference sequence). The CDR3 protein is CASSYGDRRNEKLFF. CDR3 sequence (DNA): TGTGCCAGCAGTTACGGCGACAGAAGAAATGAAAAACTGTTTTTT.

DNA for the CDR3: TGTGCCAGCAGCTTGGGGGGACAGGGCGAATACGAGCAGTACTTC. Translated, it gives CASSLGGQGEYEQYF. This chain joins TRBV5-6 and TRBJ2-7, with 9 bases identical to TRBD1. The CDR3 contains 15 residues. The J segment lost 4 bases and the V segment lost 0 bases, leaving 5 bases of the junction unmatched. CDR1 is SGHDT and CDR2 is YYEEEE in the germline V gene.

The chain has TRBV27 and TRBJ2-7, with D possibly TRBD1 on 5 matching bases. Germline-derived CDR1 and CDR2 are MNHEY and SMNVEV (reference sequence). The CDR3 totals 13 residues. Trimming shortened V by 3 bases and J by 4 bases, and 10 bases separated the two germline ends. CDR3 loop: CASSFATGYEQYF. The CDR3 coding sequence is TGTGCCAGCAGTTTCGCTACAGGTTACGAGCAGTACTTC.

The chain employs TRBV5-5 and TRBJ1-3, with no clear D. From germline, CDR1 is SGHKS and CDR2 YYEKEE (reference sequence). CDR3 size: 16 residues. The V gene lost 3 bases and the J gene lost 0 bases, with 13 bases spanning the gap. The CDR3 coding sequence is TGTGCCAGCAGCTCATTGAGTGGGAGCTCTGGAAACACCATATATTTT. This translates into CASSSLSGSSGNTIYF.

The chain is built from TRBV30 and TRBJ2-4, with D possibly being TRBD1 or TRBD2 (7 bases each). Germline V CDR1 and CDR2: GTSNPN, SVGIG (reference sequence). Trimming left V 4 bases short and J 8 bases short, with 15 bases between. CDR3 length equals 13 residues. The CDR3 DNA follows: TGTGCCTGGAATCTCCCAGGGGGGGACATTCAGTACTTC. Amino acid sequence: CAWNLPGGDIQYF.

The gene calls are TRBV11-2 and TRBJ1-1, with D tentatively TRBD1 (5 bases). CDR1 and CDR2 from the germline V gene are SGHAT and FQNNGV. The CDR3 contains 13 residues. With 8 bases removed from V and 6 bases from J, the gap between germline ends came to 16 bases. The DNA for the CDR3 is TGTGCCAGCTCCGGGCCTCTGGGGCCTGAAGCTTTCTTT. As protein: CASSGPLGPEAFF.

The rearrangement uses TRBV5-1 and TRBJ2-7; D is perhaps TRBD2 (5 bases). This CDR3 comprises 15 residues. The V end was cut by 2 bases, the J end by 3 bases, with 15 bases between. CDR1 and CDR2 from the germline V gene are SGHRS and YFSETQ. CDR3 in DNA: TGCGCCAGCAGCTTTTATATGGACTCCAGCTACGAGCAGTACTTC. It yields the protein CASSFYMDSSYEQYF.

The chain is built from TRBV7-9 and TRBJ2-1; D remains unclear. Trimming pared 2 bases from V and 5 bases from J, leaving 13 bases between. The germline CDR1 and CDR2 sequences are SEHNR and FQNEAQ (reference sequence). This CDR3 spans 15 amino acids. The CDR3 region has the DNA TGTGCCAGCAGCTTATATTGGACGGCAGACAATGAGCAGTTCTTC. Its translation: CASSLYWTADNEQFF.

V usage is TRBV6-1 and J usage is TRBJ1-1; no firm D call. The CDR3 length is 15 residues. Between the trimmed V and J ends, which lost 3 bases and 5 bases, there was a span of 16 bases. Looked up from germline, CDR1 is MNHNS and CDR2 is SASEGT. CDR3 protein: CASSDPALTWTEAFF. Written as DNA, the CDR3 is TGTGCCAGCAGTGATCCCGCCCTAACATGGACTGAAGCTTTCTTT.

The chain joins TRBV7-9 to TRBJ1-5; TRBD1 matches at 7 bases. CDR1 is SEHNR and CDR2 is FQNEAQ in the germline V gene (reference sequence). The V gene end was trimmed by 7 bases and the J gene end by 2 bases; junction bases not matched to a gene: 8. The CDR3 consists of 15 residues. The CDR3 loop is CASTEGAGGNQPQHF. The CDR3 DNA reads as TGTGCCAGCACCGAGGGGGCAGGGGGCAATCAGCCCCAGCATTTT.

The chain links TRBV19 to TRBJ1-5, with D perhaps matching TRBD1 (5 bases). Trimming stripped 7 bases from V and 0 bases from J, with 16 bases between. The CDR3 totals 16 residues. Germline loops: CDR1 LNHDA, CDR2 SQIVND (reference sequence). The CDR3 DNA sequence: TGTGCCAGTATGGGACCCTATAAATATAGCAATCAGCCCCAGCATTTT. It encodes CASMGPYKYSNQPQHF.

This chain joins TRBV27 and TRBJ1-4; a weak D match, TRBD1 (6 bases). V dropped 6 bases and J dropped 4 bases, with 27 bases sitting between them. The CDR3 length is 19 residues. Germline CDR1 MNHEY, CDR2 SMNVEV (reference sequence). CDR3 coding DNA: TGTGCCAGCAGCGTAAACGCCGGGACACACCGTTTTGGTAATGAAAAACTGTTTTTT. This sequence encodes CASSVNAGTHRFGNEKLFF.

This chain joins TRBV28 and TRBJ2-7, with D possibly matching TRBD2 (6 bases). The CDR3 consists of 13 residues. CDR1 and CDR2 (germline): MDHEN, SYDVKM. V was clipped by 10 bases and J by 6 bases, with 19 bases between them. The CDR3 coding sequence is TGTGCCACCAAGGAGGGGACCCAGCTCGAGCAGTACTTC. Residues: CATKEGTQLEQYF.

The CDR3 DNA reads as TGTGCCAGCAGCTCCTCCGGGCAGTGGTACGAGCAGTACTTC. It yields the protein CASSSSGQWYEQYF. This chain joins TRBV7-9 and TRBJ2-7; D call uncertain. CDR3 length equals 14 residues. Germline CDR1 reads SEHNR; CDR2 reads FQNEAQ (reference sequence). V was cut by 4 bases and J by 4 bases, with 14 bases left in between.

The rearrangement uses TRBV29-1 and TRBJ2-1; TRBD2 might be the D (6 bases). The CDR3 has 15 amino acids. Germline CDR1 SQVTM, CDR2 ANQGSEA. The V and J ends lost 8 bases and 3 bases respectively, with 20 bases between them. CDR3 amino acids: CSIQSRDSYYNEQFF. CDR3 nucleotides: TGCAGCATACAATCCCGGGACTCATACTACAATGAGCAGTTCTTC.

This chain links TRBV9 with TRBJ2-1, with 7 bases matching TRBD2. Trimming took 3 bases from V and 1 from J; bases not matched to a gene: 4. The germline V gene encodes CDR1 SGDLS and CDR2 YYNGEE. The CDR3 extends over 15 amino acids. CDR3 in DNA: TGTGCCAGCAGCGAGGGAGGGAAGTCCTACAATGAGCAGTTCTTC. Translation gives CASSEGGKSYNEQFF.

The chain uses TRBV5-5 and TRBJ2-5, with D unclear. The CDR3 is 15 amino acids. With 5 bases removed from V and 3 bases from J, the gap between germline ends came to 17 bases. CDR1 is SGHKS and CDR2 is YYEKEE in the germline V gene (reference sequence). The CDR3 DNA is TGTGCCAGCAGTTCGGGCCCAATTTCTAAAGAGACCCAGTACTTC. This gives the protein CASSSGPISKETQYF.

This chain joins TRBV7-9 and TRBJ1-1; D is unclear. Between the trimmed V and J ends, which lost 5 bases and 1 base, there was a span of 14 bases. The CDR3 runs to 15 residues. Germline CDR1 is SEHNR and CDR2 is FQNEAQ (reference sequence). CDR3 residues: CASSQPSGRNTEAFF. The CDR3, as DNA: TGTGCCAGCAGCCAACCGAGCGGGCGGAACACTGAAGCTTTCTTT.

The gene calls are TRBV5-6 and TRBJ2-5; D unresolved. The DNA end favors TRBJ2-7, so the J call may be wrong. The length of the CDR3 is 13 residues. CDR1 and CDR2 (germline): SGHDT, YYEEEE. The CDR3 coding sequence is TGTGCCAGCAGCCGGGTCCTCTCCTACGAGCAGTACTTC. Translation gives CASSRVLSYEQYF.

The chain uses TRBV5-1 and TRBJ2-7; maybe TRBD1 (5 bases). The CDR3 loop spans 14 amino acids. Per germline, CDR1 SGHRS and CDR2 YFSETQ. Trimming removed 1 base at V and 3 bases at J, with 11 bases between. The CDR3 sequence: CASSLSGQGYEQYF. CDR3 DNA: TGCGCCAGCAGCTTGTCCGGCCAGGGCTACGAGCAGTACTTC.

The V call is TRBV19, the J call TRBJ2-7; tentatively, D is TRBD1 (5 bases). Germline V gene data show CDR1 as LNHDA and CDR2 as SQIVND (reference sequence). CDR3 length equals 14 residues. Deletions cut 6 bases from V and 4 bases from J, with 16 bases between. DNA of the CDR3: TGTGCCAGTAGCACCCTCTCAGGGATTTACGAGCAGTACTTC. This gives the protein CASSTLSGIYEQYF.

The chain carries TRBV27 and TRBJ1-2; D remains ambiguous. Trimming cost V 5 bases and J 8 bases, with 12 bases left between them. In germline, CDR1 is MNHEY, CDR2 SMNVEV (reference sequence). The CDR3 runs 12 residues. The CDR3 nucleotides are TGTGCCAGCAGTCCAAGGGCTGGAGGCTACACCTTC. Its protein is CASSPRAGGYTF.

This chain links TRBV4-1 with TRBJ2-7, with D possibly matching TRBD2 (6 bases). Germline-derived CDR1 and CDR2 are MGHRA and YSYEKL. Trimming shortened V by 1 base and J by 7 bases, and 11 bases separated the two germline ends. CDR3 size: 13 residues. This CDR3 is CASSQVGGVEQYF. The CDR3 coding sequence is TGCGCCAGCAGCCAAGTAGGAGGGGTGGAGCAGTACTTC.

The rearrangement uses TRBV4-1 and TRBJ1-1; D gene ambiguous. The CDR3 totals 14 residues. Trimming removed 4 bases at V and 0 bases at J, with 9 bases between. Germline CDR1 and CDR2: MGHRA and YSYEKL. The CDR3 DNA follows: TGCGCCAGCAGCCCGTCGGAACTGAACACTGAAGCTTTCTTT. Translated, it gives CASSPSELNTEAFF.